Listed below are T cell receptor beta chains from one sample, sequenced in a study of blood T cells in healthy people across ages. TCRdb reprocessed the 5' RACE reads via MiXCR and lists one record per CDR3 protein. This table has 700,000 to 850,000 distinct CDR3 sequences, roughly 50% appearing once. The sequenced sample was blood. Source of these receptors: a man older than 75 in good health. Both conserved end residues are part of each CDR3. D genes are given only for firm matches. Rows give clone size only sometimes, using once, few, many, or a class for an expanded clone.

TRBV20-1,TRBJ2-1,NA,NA,TGCAGTGCTCCGGTGGGGGAGCAGTTCTTC,CSAPVGEQFF
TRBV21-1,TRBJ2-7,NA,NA,TGTGCCAGCAGCGACTGGGACTCTTACGAGCAGTACTTC,CASSDWDSYEQYF
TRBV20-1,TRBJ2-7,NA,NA,TGCAGTGCCGGGAGTACCACCTGCGAGCAGTACTTC,CSAGSTTCEQYF
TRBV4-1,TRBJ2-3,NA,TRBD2,TGCGCCAGCAGCCAAGACCTCCAGGCCCCATTTGGGACTAGTCCGTATTTT,CASSQDLQAPFGTSPYF
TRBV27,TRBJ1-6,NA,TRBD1,TGTGCCAGCAGTCCTAGACAGGGGAGAGGTTCACCCCTCCACTTT,CASSPRQGRGSPLHF
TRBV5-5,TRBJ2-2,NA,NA,TGTGCCAGCAGGCACGAGGCAACGAACACCGGGGAGCTGTTTTTT,CASRHEATNTGELFF
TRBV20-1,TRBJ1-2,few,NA,TGCAGTGCTATAGACGGAACCTATGGCTACACCTTC,CSAIDGTYGYTF
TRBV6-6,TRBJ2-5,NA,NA,TGTGCCAGCAGTTCCTCAGGGGAGGCTCAAGAGACCCAGTACTTC,CASSSSGEAQETQYF
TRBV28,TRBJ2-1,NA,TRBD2,TGTGCCAGCAGCTCTTACCTTATCGGGACTAGCGGCTCCTACAATGAGCAGTTCTTC,CASSSYLIGTSGSYNEQFF
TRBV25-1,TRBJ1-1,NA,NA,TGTGCCAGCTCAGGGAAAACTGAAACTTTCTTT,CASSGKTETFF
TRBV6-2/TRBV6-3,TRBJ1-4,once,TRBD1,TGTGCCAGCAGCTCTCTCGACAGGGGGCGAGAAAAACTGTTTTTT,CASSSLDRGREKLFF
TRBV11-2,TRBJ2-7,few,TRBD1,TGTGCCAGCAGGCGCATCCGGACAGGGAGATCCTACGAGCAGTACTTC,CASRRIRTGRSYEQYF
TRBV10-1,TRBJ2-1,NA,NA,TGCGCCAGCAGTGAACCTAGCCTGGACAATGAGCAGTTCTTC,CASSEPSLDNEQFF
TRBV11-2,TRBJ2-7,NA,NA,TGTGCCAGCAGCTTAGTAGCGGTGGTCGGCGAGCAGTACTTC,CASSLVAVVGEQYF
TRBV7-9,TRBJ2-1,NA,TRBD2,TGTGCCAGCAGCTCCTCCGGGACTAGCGGGAGGGGGTCGAATGAGCAGTTCTTC,CASSSSGTSGRGSNEQFF
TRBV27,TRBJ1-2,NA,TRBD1,TGTGCCAGCAGGCCCCTGGACAGGGACCGGCGGGAGGGCTACACCTTC,CASRPLDRDRREGYTF
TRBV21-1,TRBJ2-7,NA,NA,TGTGCCAGCAGCACAACTCCAGACGACGAGCAGTACTTC,CASSTTPDDEQYF
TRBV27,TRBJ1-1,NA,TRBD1,TGTGCCAGCAGTAATCAGGGGGCCCCTGACACTGAAGCTTTCTTT,CASSNQGAPDTEAFF
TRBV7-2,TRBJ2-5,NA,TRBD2,TGTGCCAGCAACCCCGGGGCTAGCGGGAGTTATGAGCAGTACTTC,CASNPGASGSYEQYF
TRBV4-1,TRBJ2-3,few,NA,TGCGCCAGCAGTCAAGACTGGAACGACAGATACGCGTATTTT,CASSQDWNDRYAYF
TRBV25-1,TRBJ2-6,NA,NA,TGTGCCAGCAGTGAGGGAGGCCTCGGCTCTGGGGCCAACGTCCTGACTTTC,CASSEGGLGSGANVLTF
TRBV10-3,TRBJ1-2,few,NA,TGTGCCATCAGTGAATCAGCAGTCTATGGCTACACCTTC,CAISESAVYGYTF
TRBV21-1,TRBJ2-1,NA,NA,TGTGCCAGCAGCAAGGCCGGGAGAAGAGACAATGAGCAGTTCTTC,CASSKAGRRDNEQFF
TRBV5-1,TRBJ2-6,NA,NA,TGCGCCAGCAGCGACTCTTACGGGGCCAACGTCCTGACTTTC,CASSDSYGANVLTF
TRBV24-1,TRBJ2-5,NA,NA,TGTGCCACCAGTGAGCCGGAGGCGTGGGAGACCCAGTACTTC,CATSEPEAWETQYF
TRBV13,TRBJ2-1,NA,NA,TGTGCCAGCAGCTTCGGGAAGGGGTCCGGGCACAATGAGCAGTTCTTC,CASSFGKGSGHNEQFF
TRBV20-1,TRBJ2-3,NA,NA,TGCAGTGCTAGAGACCTGGCCGCGGATACGCAGTATTTT,CSARDLAADTQYF
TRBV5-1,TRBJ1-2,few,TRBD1,TGCGCCAGCAGCGATCCCACGGGACAGGGGGCGATGGCTAACTATGGCTACACCTTC,CASSDPTGQGAMANYGYTF
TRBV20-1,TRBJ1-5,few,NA,TGCAGTGCTAGAGATAGGAGTAGCAATCAGCCCCAGCATTTT,CSARDRSSNQPQHF
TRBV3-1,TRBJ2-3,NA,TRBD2,TGTGCCAGCAGCCAAAGGGCTAGCGGGGGGGGAGATACGCAGTATTTT,CASSQRASGGGDTQYF
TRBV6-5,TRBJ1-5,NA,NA,TGTGCCAGCAGTCGGGGGGACAGCAATCAGCCCCAGCATTTT,CASSRGDSNQPQHF
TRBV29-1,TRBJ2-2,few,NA,TGCAGCGTTGACATTAAGAACACCGGGGAGCTGTTTTTT,CSVDIKNTGELFF
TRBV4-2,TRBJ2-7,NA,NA,TGTGCCAGCAGCCAAGAAACCCACAAGAACGAGCAGTACTTC,CASSQETHKNEQYF
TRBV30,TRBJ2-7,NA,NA,TGTGCCTGGAGCCGCCTGCGCTCCTACGAGCAGTACTTC,CAWSRLRSYEQYF